This is a list of T cell receptor beta chains from one sample in a study of blood T cell repertoires in COVID-19. Using immunoSEQ multiplex PCR, the repertoire was profiled, and TCRdb retains in-frame clones only, with some absent. The sample consists of some 260,000 clones, over 65% of them appearing once. Sequenced sample: peripheral blood. These receptors originate from a woman of 80 years or more with acute or convalescent COVID-19. CDR3s include the opening cysteine and the closing phenylalanine or tryptophan. D genes are given only for firm matches. Clone size is stated in some rows and not others, as once, few, many or a class when expanded.

V	D	size	J	CDR3	DNA
TRBV19	-	-	TRBJ2-4	CASSIEGGLVQYF	TGTGCCAGTAGTATTGAGGGTGGGTTGGTTCAGTACTTC
TRBV18	-	-	TRBJ1-3	CASSPGGSGNTIYF	TGTGCCAGCTCACCGGGAGGCTCTGGAAACACCATATATTTT
TRBV7-6	-	-	TRBJ2-4	CASSLGSSGIQYF	TGTGCCAGCAGCTTAGGTAGCTCCGGCATTCAGTACTTC
TRBV4-2	TRBD2	few	TRBJ2-7	CASSQGPAGVYEQYF	TGTGCCAGCAGCCAAGGCCCAGCGGGAGTCTACGAGCAGTACTTC
TRBV3-1/TRBV3-2	TRBD1	-	TRBJ1-5	CASSQGGTGERDQPQHF	TGTGCCAGCAGCCAAGGCGGGACAGGGGAGCGAGATCAGCCCCAGCATTTT
TRBV28	TRBD1	few	TRBJ2-7	CASSRTGTGGYEQYF	TGTGCCAGCAGTCGAACCGGGACAGGGGGCTACGAGCAGTACTTC
TRBV5-4	TRBD1	-	TRBJ1-2	CASSWDREDGYTF	TGTGCCAGCAGCTGGGACAGGGAGGATGGCTACACCTTC
TRBV7-9	TRBD1	-	TRBJ1-5	CASSFDRGGNQPQHF	TGTGCCAGCAGTTTTGACAGGGGAGGCAATCAGCCCCAGCATTTT
TRBV5-5	TRBD1	-	TRBJ2-1	CASSLFQGVNEQFF	TGTGCCAGCAGCTTGTTTCAGGGGGTCAATGAGCAGTTCTTC
TRBV7-2	-	-	TRBJ1-2	CASTPNGNPNYGYTF	TGTGCCAGCACCCCAAACGGGAACCCTAACTATGGCTACACCTTC
TRBV11-1	-	-	TRBJ2-3	CASSLGQGRGTDTQYF	TGTGCCAGCAGCTTAGGTCAGGGGAGGGGCACAGATACGCAGTATTTT
TRBV5-1	-	-	TRBJ1-3	CASSLAGLSGNTIYF	TGCGCCAGCAGCTTGGCCGGACTCTCTGGAAACACCATATATTTT
TRBV29-1	TRBD1	-	TRBJ2-5	CSVKPGTGRGETQYF	TGCAGCGTAAAACCGGGGACAGGGAGGGGAGAGACCCAGTACTTC
TRBV6-1	-	-	TRBJ1-3	CASSESFSGSGNTIYF	TGTGCCAGCAGTGAATCCTTCTCAGGGTCCGGAAACACCATATATTTT
TRBV9	TRBD2	-	TRBJ2-3	CASSAGSGGEDTQYF	TGTGCCAGCAGCGCTGGAAGCGGGGGGGAAGATACGCAGTATTTT
TRBV4-1	TRBD2	few	TRBJ2-5	CASSQGQAGGQETQYF	TGCGCCAGCAGCCAAGGTCAAGCGGGGGGCCAAGAGACCCAGTACTTC
TRBV24-1	-	-	TRBJ2-6	CATSPGTTGANVLTF	TGTGCCACCAGTCCGGGTACTACTGGGGCCAACGTCCTGACTTTC
TRBV6-6	TRBD1	-	TRBJ2-2	CASRGTGGAGTGELFF	TGTGCCAGCAGGGGTACAGGGGGCGCAGGCACCGGGGAGCTGTTTTTT
TRBV2	TRBD2	-	TRBJ2-3	CASSSLAGGLTDTQYF	TGTGCCAGCTCTTCCCTAGCGGGAGGTTTGACAGATACGCAGTATTTT
TRBV18	-	-	TRBJ1-1	CASSLVIGQPNTEAFF	TGTGCCAGCTCACTCGTGATCGGACAGCCGAACACTGAAGCTTTCTTT
TRBV6-2/TRBV6-3	-	-	TRBJ2-5	CASSYTETQYF	TGTGCCAGCAGTTACACTGAGACCCAGTACTTC
TRBV7-2	-	-	TRBJ1-2	CASSVSRQFNYGYTF	TGTGCCAGCAGCGTGTCGCGACAGTTTAACTATGGCTACACCTTC
TRBV5-1	-	once	TRBJ1-6	CASSLAGAVYNSPLHF	TGCGCCAGCAGCTTGGCAGGGGCCGTCTATAATTCACCCCTCCACTTT
TRBV6-5	TRBD1	-	TRBJ2-7	CASSYSFGTGGNEQYF	TGTGCCAGCAGTTACTCATTCGGGACAGGGGGAAACGAGCAGTACTTC
TRBV4-1	TRBD1	once	TRBJ2-3	CASSQGDRDTDTQYF	TGCGCCAGCAGCCAAGGGGACAGGGACACAGATACGCAGTATTTT
TRBV2	TRBD2	-	TRBJ2-5	CASSILARETQYF	TGTGCCAGCAGTATACTAGCGCGAGAGACCCAGTACTTC
TRBV3-1/TRBV3-2	TRBD1	-	TRBJ1-4	CASSRLLTGGFEKLFF	TGTGCCAGCAGCCGCTTGTTGACAGGGGGCTTTGAAAAACTGTTTTTT
TRBV18	TRBD1	-	TRBJ2-2	CASSPRGTDTGELFF	TGTGCCAGCTCACCGAGGGGGACAGACACCGGGGAGCTGTTTTTT
TRBV18	TRBD1	-	TRBJ1-1	CASSPSGQGDTEAFF	TGTGCCAGCTCACCCTCGGGACAGGGTGACACTGAAGCTTTCTTT
TRBV6-1	-	-	TRBJ2-7	CASSEVGISYEQYF	TGTGCCAGCAGTGAAGTGGGCATATCCTACGAGCAGTACTTC
TRBV4-1	TRBD2	-	TRBJ2-1	CASSRQLLAGGHGEQFF	TGCGCCAGCAGCCGCCAGTTGCTAGCGGGGGGGCACGGTGAGCAGTTCTTC
TRBV11-3	TRBD2	few	TRBJ2-1	CASSPAPTSEQFF	TGTGCCAGCAGCCCCGCCCCGACTAGCGAGCAGTTCTTC
TRBV6-5	-	-	TRBJ1-1	CASIQQGNTEAFF	TGTGCCAGCATCCAACAGGGGAACACTGAAGCTTTCTTT
TRBV7-2	-	-	TRBJ2-3	CASRRDFTSTDTQYF	TGTGCCAGCAGACGGGACTTTACGAGCACAGATACGCAGTATTTT
TRBV6-5	TRBD1	-	TRBJ1-5	CASSLQQGQPQHF	TGTGCCAGCAGCCTCCAACAGGGGCAGCCCCAGCATTTT
TRBV2	TRBD1	-	TRBJ1-4	CASSMEGQGAEKLFF	TGTGCCAGCAGTATGGAGGGACAGGGGGCTGAAAAACTGTTTTTT
TRBV19	TRBD2	few	TRBJ2-1	CASSPRAGSGTSGSRGEQFF	TGTGCCAGTAGTCCAAGGGCGGGGTCCGGGACTAGCGGGAGTCGGGGTGAGCAGTTCTTC
TRBV2	-	-	TRBJ1-5	CASSEFGTRNQPQHF	TGTGCCAGCAGTGAATTTGGGACAAGGAATCAGCCCCAGCATTTT
TRBV19	TRBD1	once	TRBJ2-2	CASSITQGVRELFF	TGTGCCAGTAGTATAACTCAGGGGGTTAGGGAGCTGTTTTTT
TRBV11-2	-	-	TRBJ1-3	CASSLGGTIYF	TGTGCCAGCAGCTTGGGGGGCACCATATATTTT
TRBV30	TRBD1	-	TRBJ1-3	CAWSGTSTGRGNTIYF	TGTGCCTGGAGCGGTACTTCGACAGGGAGAGGAAACACCATATATTTT
TRBV12-1	-	-	TRBJ2-7	CASPKRGIREQYF	TGTGCCAGCCCCAAACGGGGGATTCGCGAGCAGTACTTC
TRBV6-1	-	-	TRBJ2-2	CASSEQGANTGELFF	TGTGCCAGCAGTGAACAGGGTGCTAACACCGGGGAGCTGTTTTTT
TRBV10-1	TRBD1	many	TRBJ2-7	CASSESAMDRGAYEQYF	TGCGCCAGCAGTGAGTCCGCAATGGACAGGGGGGCCTACGAGCAGTACTTC
TRBV6-2/TRBV6-3	TRBD1	-	TRBJ1-4	CASSRQGPSEKLFF	TGTGCCAGCAGTAGACAGGGGCCGTCTGAAAAACTGTTTTTT
TRBV9	TRBD1	-	TRBJ1-5	CASSVGGQPNQPQHF	TGTGCCAGCAGCGTAGGGGGACAGCCGAATCAGCCCCAGCATTTT
TRBV19	-	few	TRBJ2-7	CASSMRGATYEQYF	TGTGCCAGTAGTATGCGCGGGGCAACCTACGAGCAGTACTTC
TRBV10-3	-	-	TRBJ1-2	CAISAAGDTGYGYTF	TGTGCCATCAGTGCGGCGGGGGATACAGGCTATGGCTACACCTTC
TRBV15	-	-	TRBJ1-1	CATSRWQGTEAFF	TGTGCCACCAGCAGGTGGCAGGGAACTGAAGCTTTCTTT